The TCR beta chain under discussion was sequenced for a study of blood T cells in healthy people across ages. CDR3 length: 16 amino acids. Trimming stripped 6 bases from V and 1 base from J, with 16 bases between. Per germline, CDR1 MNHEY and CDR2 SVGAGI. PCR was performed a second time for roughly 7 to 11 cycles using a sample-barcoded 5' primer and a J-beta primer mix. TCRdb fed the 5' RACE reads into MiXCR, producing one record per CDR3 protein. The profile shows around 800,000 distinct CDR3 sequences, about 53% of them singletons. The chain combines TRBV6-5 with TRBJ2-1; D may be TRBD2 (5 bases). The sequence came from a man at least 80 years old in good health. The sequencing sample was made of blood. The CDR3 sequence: CASSHEGGQSYNEQFF. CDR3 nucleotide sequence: TGTGCCAGCAGCCACGAGGGCGGCCAATCCTACAATGAGCAGTTCTTC.